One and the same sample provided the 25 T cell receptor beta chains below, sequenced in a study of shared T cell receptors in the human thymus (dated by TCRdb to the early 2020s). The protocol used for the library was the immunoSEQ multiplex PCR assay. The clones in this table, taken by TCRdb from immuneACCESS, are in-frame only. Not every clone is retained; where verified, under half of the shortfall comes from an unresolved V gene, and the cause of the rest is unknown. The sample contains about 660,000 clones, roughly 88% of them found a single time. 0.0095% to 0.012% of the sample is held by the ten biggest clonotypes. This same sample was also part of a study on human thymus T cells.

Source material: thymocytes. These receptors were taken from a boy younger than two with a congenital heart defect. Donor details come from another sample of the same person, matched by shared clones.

For the CDR3, the DNA is TGTGCCAGCAGCCAGAACCGACAGGGGCTTTATTCTAGCGGGAGTCGGCCCTACAATGAGCAGTTCTTC. Amino acid sequence: CASSQNRQGLYSSGSRPYNEQFF. This chain connects TRBV4-2 to TRBJ2-1, with TRBD2 matching 10 bases. Per germline, CDR1 LGHNA and CDR2 YNFKEQ. The CDR3 is made up of 23 amino acids. Unmatched junction bases numbered 25, after V lost 3 bases and J lost 2 bases.

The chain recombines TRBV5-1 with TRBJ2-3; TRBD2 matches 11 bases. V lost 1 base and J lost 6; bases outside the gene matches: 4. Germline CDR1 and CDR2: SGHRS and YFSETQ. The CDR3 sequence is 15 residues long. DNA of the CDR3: TGCGCCAGCAGCTTGCTAGCGGGAGGAGGTGATACGCAGTATTTT. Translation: CASSLLAGGGDTQYF.

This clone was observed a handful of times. The CDR3 bases are TGCGCCAGCAGCCAAGATGAGGATGGTGACCGGGGGGCTGAAAAACTGTTTTTT. This sequence encodes CASSQDEDGDRGAEKLFF. The V gene is TRBV4-3, the J gene TRBJ1-4, with D possibly being TRBD1 (6 bases). The CDR3 has 18 residues. Germline CDR1 LGHNA, CDR2 YSLEER. With 0 bases removed from V and 7 bases from J, the gap between germline ends came to 21 bases.

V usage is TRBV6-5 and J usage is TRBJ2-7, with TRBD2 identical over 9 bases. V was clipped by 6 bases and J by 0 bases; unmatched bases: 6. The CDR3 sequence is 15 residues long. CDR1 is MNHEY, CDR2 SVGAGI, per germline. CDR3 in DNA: TGTGCCAGCAGCCCCGGACTAGCGAGCTCCTACGAGCAGTACTTC. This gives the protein CASSPGLASSYEQYF.

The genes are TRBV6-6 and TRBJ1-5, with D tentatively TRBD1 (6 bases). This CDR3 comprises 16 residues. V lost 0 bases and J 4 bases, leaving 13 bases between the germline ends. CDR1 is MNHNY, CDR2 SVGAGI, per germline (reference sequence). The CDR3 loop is CASSYSTTGPNQPQHF. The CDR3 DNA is TGTGCCAGCAGTTACTCGACGACAGGCCCGAATCAGCCCCAGCATTTT.

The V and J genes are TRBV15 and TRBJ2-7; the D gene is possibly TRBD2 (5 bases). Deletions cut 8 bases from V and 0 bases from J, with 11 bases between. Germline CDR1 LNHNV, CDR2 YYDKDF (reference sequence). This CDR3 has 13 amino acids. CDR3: CATSVGSSYEQYF. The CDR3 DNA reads TGTGCCACCTCCGTTGGGAGCTCCTACGAGCAGTACTTC.

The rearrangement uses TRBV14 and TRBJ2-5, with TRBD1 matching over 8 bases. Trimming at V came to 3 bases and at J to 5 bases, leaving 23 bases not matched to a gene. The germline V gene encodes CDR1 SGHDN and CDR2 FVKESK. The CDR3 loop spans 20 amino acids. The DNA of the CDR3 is TGTGCCAGCAGCCATATCACCCGGGGGACAGGTCACAGCCGGGGGGAGACCCAGTACTTC. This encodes CASSHITRGTGHSRGETQYF.

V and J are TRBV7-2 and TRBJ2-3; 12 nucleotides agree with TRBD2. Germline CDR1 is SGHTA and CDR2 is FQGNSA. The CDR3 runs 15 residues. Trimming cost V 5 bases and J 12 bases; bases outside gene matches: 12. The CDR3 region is CASSPRTSGNLGQYF. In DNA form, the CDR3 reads TGTGCCAGCAGCCCAAGGACTAGCGGGAACCTGGGACAGTATTTT.

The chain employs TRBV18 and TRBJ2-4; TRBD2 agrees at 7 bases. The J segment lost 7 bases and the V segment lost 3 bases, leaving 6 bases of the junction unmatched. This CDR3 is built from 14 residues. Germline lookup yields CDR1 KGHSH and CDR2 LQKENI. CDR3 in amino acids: CASSPGGGMNIQYF. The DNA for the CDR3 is TGTGCCAGCTCACCGGGGGGAGGGATGAACATTCAGTACTTC.

CDR3: CASSLRGGGGLYEQYF. The DNA of the CDR3 is TGTGCCAGCAGCTTACGGGGGGGCGGAGGGCTTTACGAGCAGTACTTC. V gene TRBV11-3 combines with J gene TRBJ2-7, with 8 bases that match TRBD2. The J segment lost 4 bases and the V segment lost 2 bases, leaving 10 bases of the junction unmatched. CDR3 size: 16 residues. Germline lookup yields CDR1 SGHNT and CDR2 YENEEA.

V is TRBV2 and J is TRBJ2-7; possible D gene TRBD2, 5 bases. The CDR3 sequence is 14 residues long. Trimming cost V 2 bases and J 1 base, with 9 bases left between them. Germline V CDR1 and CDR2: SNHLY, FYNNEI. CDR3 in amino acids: CASSERGGSYEQYF. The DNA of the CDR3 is TGTGCCAGCAGTGAACGGGGTGGGTCCTACGAGCAGTACTTC.

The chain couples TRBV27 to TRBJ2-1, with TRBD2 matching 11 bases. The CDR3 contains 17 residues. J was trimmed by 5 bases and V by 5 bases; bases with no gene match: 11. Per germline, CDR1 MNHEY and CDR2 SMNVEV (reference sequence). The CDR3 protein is CASSPTSGRITHNEQFF. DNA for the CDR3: TGTGCCAGCAGTCCAACTAGCGGGAGAATCACACACAATGAGCAGTTCTTC.

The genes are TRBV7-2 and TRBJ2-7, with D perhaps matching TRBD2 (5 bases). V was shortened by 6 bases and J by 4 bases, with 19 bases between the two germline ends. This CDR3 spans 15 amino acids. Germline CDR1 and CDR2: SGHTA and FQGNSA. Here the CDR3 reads CASSGLKGDRYEQYF. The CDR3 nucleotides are TGTGCCAGCAGTGGACTCAAGGGAGATCGGTACGAGCAGTACTTC. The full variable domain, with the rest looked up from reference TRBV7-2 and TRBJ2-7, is GAGVSQSPSNKVTEKGKDVELRCDPISGHTALYWYRQSLGQGLEFLIYFQGNSAPDKSGLPSDRFSAERTGGSVSTLTIQRTQQEDSAVYLCASSGLKGDRYEQYFGPGTRLTVT.

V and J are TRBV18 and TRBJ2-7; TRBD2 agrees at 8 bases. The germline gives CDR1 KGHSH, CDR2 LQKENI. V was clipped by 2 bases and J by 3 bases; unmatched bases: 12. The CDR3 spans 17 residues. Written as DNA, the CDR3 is TGTGCCAGCTCACCAGTTCGGGAGCGGGAGAATGGCTACGAGCAGTACTTC. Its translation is CASSPVRERENGYEQYF.

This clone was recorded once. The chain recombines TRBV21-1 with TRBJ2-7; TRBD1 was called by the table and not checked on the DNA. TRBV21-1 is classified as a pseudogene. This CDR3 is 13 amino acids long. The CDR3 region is CASSKTGIYEQYF. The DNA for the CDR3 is TGTGCCAGCAGCAAGACAGGGATCTACGAGCAGTACTTC.

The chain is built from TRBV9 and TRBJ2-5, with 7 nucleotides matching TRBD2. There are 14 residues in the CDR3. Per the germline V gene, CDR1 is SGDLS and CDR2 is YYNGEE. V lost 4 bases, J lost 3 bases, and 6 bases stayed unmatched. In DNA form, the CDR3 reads TGTGCCAGCAGCCCCCGGACTAGAAAAGAGACCCAGTACTTC. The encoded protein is CASSPRTRKETQYF.

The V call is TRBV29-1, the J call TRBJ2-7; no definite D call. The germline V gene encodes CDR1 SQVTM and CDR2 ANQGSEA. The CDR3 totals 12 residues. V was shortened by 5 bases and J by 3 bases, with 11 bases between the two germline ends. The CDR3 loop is CSVSGTNYEQYF. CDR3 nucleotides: TGCAGCGTTAGTGGCACCAACTACGAGCAGTACTTC.

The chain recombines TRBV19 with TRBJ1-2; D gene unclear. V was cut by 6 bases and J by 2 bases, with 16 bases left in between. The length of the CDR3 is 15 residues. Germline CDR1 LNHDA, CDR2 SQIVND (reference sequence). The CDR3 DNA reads TGTGCCAGTAGCCGCAATGGACTCTTGAACTATGGCTACACCTTC. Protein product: CASSRNGLLNYGYTF.

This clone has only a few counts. CDR3 DNA: TGTGCCAGCAGCATCCAGGGACAGGGGGCCTACAATGAGCAGTTCTTC. Protein: CASSIQGQGAYNEQFF. The chain links TRBV5-4 to TRBJ2-1; 11 bases are a match to TRBD1. The germline V gene has CDR1 SGHNT and CDR2 YYREEE (reference sequence). With 4 bases clipped from V and 2 bases from J, the junction kept 5 bases outside the gene matches. The CDR3 contains 16 residues. Using reference TRBV5-4 and TRBJ2-1 for the parts outside the CDR3, the full variable domain is ETGVTQSPTHLIKTRGQQVTLRCSSQSGHNTVSWYQQALGQGPQFIFQYYREEENGRGNFPPRFSGLQFPNYSSELNVNALELDDSALYLCASSIQGQGAYNEQFFGPGTRLTVL.

The CDR3 DNA sequence: TGTGCCAGTAGTATAGGGGACAGGTCGCGACAGCCCCAGCATTTT. Its protein product is CASSIGDRSRQPQHF. The chain carries TRBV19 and TRBJ1-5, with 8 bases that match TRBD1. The CDR3 covers 15 residues. V gave up 1 base and J gave up 7 bases; unmatched junction bases: 6. Germline loops: CDR1 LNHDA, CDR2 SQIVND (reference sequence).

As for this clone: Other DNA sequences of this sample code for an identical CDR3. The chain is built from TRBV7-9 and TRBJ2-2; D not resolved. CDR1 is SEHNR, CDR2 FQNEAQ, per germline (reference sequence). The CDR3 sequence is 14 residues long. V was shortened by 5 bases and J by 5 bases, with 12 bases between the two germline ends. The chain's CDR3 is CASSPPTGTGELFF. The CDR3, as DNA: TGTGCCAGCAGCCCCCCAACCGGGACCGGGGAGCTGTTTTTT.

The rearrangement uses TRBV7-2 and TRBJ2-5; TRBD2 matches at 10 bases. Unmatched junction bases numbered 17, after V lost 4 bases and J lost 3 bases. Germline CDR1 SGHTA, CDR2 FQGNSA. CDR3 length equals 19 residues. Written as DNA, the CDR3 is TGTGCCAGCAGCTGCCCCAGCTGGCCGGGGCTAGCGGGAGAAGAGACCCAGTACTTC. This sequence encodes CASSCPSWPGLAGEETQYF.

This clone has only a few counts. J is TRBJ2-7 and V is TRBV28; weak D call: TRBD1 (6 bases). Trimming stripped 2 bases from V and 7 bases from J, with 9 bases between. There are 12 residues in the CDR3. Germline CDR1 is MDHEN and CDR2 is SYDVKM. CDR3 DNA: TGTGCCAGCAGTTTACAGGGGTGGGAGCAGTACTTC. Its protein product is CASSLQGWEQYF. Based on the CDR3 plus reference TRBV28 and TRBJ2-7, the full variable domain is DVKVTQSSRYLVKRTGEKVFLECVQDMDHENMFWYRQDPGLGLRLIYFSYDVKMKEKGDIPEGYSVSREKKERFSLILESASTNQTSMYLCASSLQGWEQYFGPGTRLTVT.

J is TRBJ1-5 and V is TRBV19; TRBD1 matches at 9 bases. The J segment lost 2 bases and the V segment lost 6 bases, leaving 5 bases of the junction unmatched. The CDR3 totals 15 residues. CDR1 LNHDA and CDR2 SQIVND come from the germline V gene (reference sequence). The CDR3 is CASSTGQGGNQPQHF. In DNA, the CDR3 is TGTGCCAGTAGCACGGGACAGGGAGGCAATCAGCCCCAGCATTTT.

This CDR3 is CASSQGPSGSERDTQYF. CDR3 bases: TGCGCCAGCAGCCAAGGGCCTAGCGGGAGTGAAAGAGATACGCAGTATTTT. The chain joins TRBV4-1 to TRBJ2-3; the match to TRBD2 covers 10 bases. Germline CDR1 is MGHRA and CDR2 is YSYEKL. The CDR3 spans 17 residues. Trimming cost V 1 base and J 5 bases; bases outside gene matches: 9.